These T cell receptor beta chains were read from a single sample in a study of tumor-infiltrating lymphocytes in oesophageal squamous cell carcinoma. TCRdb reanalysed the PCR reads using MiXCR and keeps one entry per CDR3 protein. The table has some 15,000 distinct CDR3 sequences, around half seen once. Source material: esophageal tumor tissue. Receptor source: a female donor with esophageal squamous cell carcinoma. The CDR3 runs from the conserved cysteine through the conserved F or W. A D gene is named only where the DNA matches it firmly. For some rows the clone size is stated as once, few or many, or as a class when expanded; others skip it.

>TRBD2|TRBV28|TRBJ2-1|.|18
TGTGCCAGCAGTTTCCCCGGGACTAGCGGATACTCCTACAATGAGCAGTTCTTC
CASSFPGTSGYSYNEQFF
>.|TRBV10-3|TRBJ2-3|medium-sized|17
TGTGCCATCGGATCTGTGCAGGGTTGGGTTAGCACAGATACGCAGTATTTT
CAIGSVQGWVSTDTQYF
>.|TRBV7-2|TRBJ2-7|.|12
TGTGCCAGCAGGCGCCTAGGGGATGAGCAGTACTTC
CASRRLGDEQYF
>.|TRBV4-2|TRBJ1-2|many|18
TGTGCCAGCAGCCAAGATGAAGGCCTCTCCGCCCTTAACTATGGCTACACCTTC
CASSQDEGLSALNYGYTF
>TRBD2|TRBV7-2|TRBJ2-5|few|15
TGTGCCAGCAGCGGTTACGGGACTAGAGGCATAGAGCAGTACTTC
CASSGYGTRGIEQYF
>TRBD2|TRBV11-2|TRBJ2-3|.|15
TGTGCCAGCAGCTTAGACGGGAGGGGGACAGATACGCAGTATTTT
CASSLDGRGTDTQYF
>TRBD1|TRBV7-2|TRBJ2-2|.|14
TGTGCCAGCAGCCCGGGACAGGGTGCCGGGGAGCTGTTTTTT
CASSPGQGAGELFF
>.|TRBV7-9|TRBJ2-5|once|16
TGTGCCAGCAGCTTAGTTTCGGCGGGTAACCAAGAGACCCAGTACTTC
CASSLVSAGNQETQYF
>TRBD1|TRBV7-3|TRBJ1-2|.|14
TGTGCCAGCAGCCCTCAGACAGGGCCATATGGCTACACCTTC
CASSPQTGPYGYTF
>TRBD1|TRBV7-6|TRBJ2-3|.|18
TGTGCCAGCAGCTTATTTCTTCAAGGGGACAGGGGCACAGATACGCAGTATTTT
CASSLFLQGDRGTDTQYF
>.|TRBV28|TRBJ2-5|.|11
TGTGCCAGCAGGGGGATCAAGACCCAGTACTTC
CASRGIKTQYF
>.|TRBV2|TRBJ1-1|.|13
TGTGCCAGCAGTGGACTCTCCAACACTGAAGCTTTCTTT
CASSGLSNTEAFF
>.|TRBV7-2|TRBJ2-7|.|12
TGTGCCAGCAGGGCCGGGGGTTTCGAGCAGTACTTC
CASRAGGFEQYF
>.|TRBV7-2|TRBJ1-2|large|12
TGTGCCAGCAGGTGGATGCAGAGTGGCTACACCTTC
CASRWMQSGYTF
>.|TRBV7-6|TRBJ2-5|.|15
TGTGCCAGCAGTTCAGCGGGCGCAGACCAAGAGACCCAGTACTTC
CASSSAGADQETQYF
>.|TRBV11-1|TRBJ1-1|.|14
TGTGCCAGCAGCTTAACAAATCTGAACACTGAAGCTTTCTTT
CASSLTNLNTEAFF
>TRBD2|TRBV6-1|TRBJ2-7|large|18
TGTGCCAGCACCGATGGACTAGCGGGAGGGCCAGGGGTCTACGAGCAGTACTTC
CASTDGLAGGPGVYEQYF
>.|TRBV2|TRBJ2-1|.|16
TGTGCCAGCAGTGAAGTAGGGCCCAGCTCCTACAATGAGCAGTTCTTC
CASSEVGPSSYNEQFF
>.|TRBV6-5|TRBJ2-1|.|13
TGTGCCAGCAGTTACCCATGGACAAATGAGCAGTTCTTC
CASSYPWTNEQFF
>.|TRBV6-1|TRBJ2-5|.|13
TGTGCCAGCAGTGAAGGTGGGCAAGAGACCCAGTACTTC
CASSEGGQETQYF
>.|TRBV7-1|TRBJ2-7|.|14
TGTGCCAGCAGCTCAGGCGGCAGGGTGCTCGAGCAGTACTTC
CASSSGGRVLEQYF
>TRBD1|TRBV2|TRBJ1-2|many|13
TGTGCCAGCAAAGGACAGGGGGCTTCTGGCTACACCTTC
CASKGQGASGYTF
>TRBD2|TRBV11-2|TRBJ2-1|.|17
TGTGCCAGCAGCTCACCGGAAACTAGCGGCTCCTACAATGAGCAGTTCTTC
CASSSPETSGSYNEQFF
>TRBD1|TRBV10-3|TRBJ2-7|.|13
TGTGCCATCAGTACAGGGGGCACCGACGAGCAGTACTTC
CAISTGGTDEQYF
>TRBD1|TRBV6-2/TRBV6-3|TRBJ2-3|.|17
TGTGCCAGCAGTTACACCGGACAGGGGCGTACCGGCGATACGCAGTATTTT
CASSYTGQGRTGDTQYF
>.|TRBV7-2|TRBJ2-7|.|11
TGTGCCAGCAGCTGGACACACGAGCAGTACTTC
CASSWTHEQYF
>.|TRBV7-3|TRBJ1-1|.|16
TGTGCCAGCAGCCCTGGGGCAGGGGTTAGCAACACTGAAGCTTTCTTT
CASSPGAGVSNTEAFF
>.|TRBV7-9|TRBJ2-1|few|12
TGTGCCAGCAGCGTTATCAGCAATGAGCAGTTCTTC
CASSVISNEQFF
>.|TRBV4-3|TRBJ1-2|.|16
TGCCCCAGCAGCCAAGATCGAACAGGTCGGCCCTATGGCTACACCTTC
CPSSQDRTGRPYGYTF
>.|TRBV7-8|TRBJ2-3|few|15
TGTGCCAGCAGCTTCAGCTTTCAGAGCACAGATACGCAGTATTTT
CASSFSFQSTDTQYF
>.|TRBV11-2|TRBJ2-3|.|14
TGTGCCAGCAGCTTTGGAACAAACACAGATACGCAGTATTTT
CASSFGTNTDTQYF
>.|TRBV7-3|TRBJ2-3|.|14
TGTGCCAGCAGCGCGGGACCAAACACCGGGGAGCTGTATTTT
CASSAGPNTGELYF
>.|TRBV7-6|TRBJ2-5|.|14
TGTGCTAGCAGCTCACAGGGACCTAAGGAGACCCAGTACTTC
CASSSQGPKETQYF
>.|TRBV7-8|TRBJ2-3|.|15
TGTGCCAGCAGCTTAGTATACAGGACCCCAGATACGCAGTATTTT
CASSLVYRTPDTQYF
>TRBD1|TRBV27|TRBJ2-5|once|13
TGTGCCAGCAGTGGGACAGGGGATTCACCCCTCCACTTC
CASSGTGDSPLHF
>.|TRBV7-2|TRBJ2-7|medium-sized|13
TGTGCCAGCAGCTTAAACTTCGGATCACCCCTCCACTTC
CASSLNFGSPLHF
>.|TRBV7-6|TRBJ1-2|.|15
TGTGCCAGCAGCTTGTCGGGACATGAACTCTATGGCTACACCTTC
CASSLSGHELYGYTF
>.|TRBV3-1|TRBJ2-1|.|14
TGTGCCAGCAGCCGATATTCGATGCCGAATGAGCAGTTCTTC
CASSRYSMPNEQFF
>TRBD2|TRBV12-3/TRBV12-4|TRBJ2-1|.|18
TGTGCCAGCAGTCCTCGTAGCCCCACTAGCGGGAGTTACAATGAGCAGTTCTTC
CASSPRSPTSGSYNEQFF
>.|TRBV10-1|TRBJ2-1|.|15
TGCGCCAGCCAAAAAGCGGGAGACGGGACAGATACGCAGTTCTTC
CASQKAGDGTDTQFF
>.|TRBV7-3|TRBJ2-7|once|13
TGTGCCAGCAGCGTCGACAGAGAACGTGAGCAGTACTTC
CASSVDREREQYF
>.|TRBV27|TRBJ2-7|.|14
TGTGCCACCCCATTCCGGAGTCTACACTACGAGCAGTACTTC
CATPFRSLHYEQYF
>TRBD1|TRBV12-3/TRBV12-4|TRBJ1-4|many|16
TGTGCCAGCAGTTCTCTCCCGGGACAGGGTAATGAAAAACTGTTTTTT
CASSSLPGQGNEKLFF
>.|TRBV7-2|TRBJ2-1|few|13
TGTGCCAGCAGCTCTAGGGGGATAAATGAGCAGTTCTTC
CASSSRGINEQFF
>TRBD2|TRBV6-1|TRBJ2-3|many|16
TGTGCCAGCGGGACTAGCGGGGGGTTTGGATCGGATACGCAGTATTTT
CASGTSGGFGSDTQYF
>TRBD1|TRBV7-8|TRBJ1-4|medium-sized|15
TGTGCCAGCAGCTGGAGGGACAGAGATAATGAAAAACTGTTTTTT
CASSWRDRDNEKLFF
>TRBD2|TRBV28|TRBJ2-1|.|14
TGTGCCAGCAGCTTAGCGGGCTACTACAATGAGCAGTTCTTC
CASSLAGYYNEQFF
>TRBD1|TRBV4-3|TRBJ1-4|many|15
TGCGCCAGCAGCCGCACAGGGACAGGGGACCTTAAACTGTTTTTT
CASSRTGTGDLKLFF
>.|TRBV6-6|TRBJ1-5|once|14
TGTGCCAGCAGTTTCGGCGGTTCAAATCAGCCCCAGCATTTT
CASSFGGSNQPQHF
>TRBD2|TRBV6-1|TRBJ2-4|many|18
TGTGCCAGCAGTTCTCCGTCCGTAGCGGGAGGAGCCAAAAACATTCAGTACTTC
CASSSPSVAGGAKNIQYF
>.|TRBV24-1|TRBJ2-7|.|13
TGTGCCACCAGGAAGACAGGACCTTACGAGCAGTACTTC
CATRKTGPYEQYF
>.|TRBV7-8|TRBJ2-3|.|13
TGTGCCAGCATCTTTGGGGGTGCAGATACGCAGTATTTT
CASIFGGADTQYF
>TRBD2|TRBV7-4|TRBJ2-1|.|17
TGTGCCAGCAGCTGGGTAGGAGCTAGCGGGAGAACTAATGAGCAGTTCTTC
CASSWVGASGRTNEQFF